This entry concerns a single T cell receptor (beta chain). This entry belongs to a study of PD-1 blockade in classical Hodgkin lymphoma. Every one of the patients relapsed after autologous stem cell transplantation (brentuximab vedotin exposure was variable). Germline loops: CDR1 SEHNR, CDR2 FQNEAQ (reference sequence). CDR3 length: 14 amino acids. V was pared by 5 bases and J by 5 bases, with 7 bases of the junction left unmatched. Profiling relied on immunoSEQ multiplex PCR, and the TCRdb table lists in-frame clones only, not all of them. The sample yields approximately 90,000 clones, 80% to 95% seen once.

The rearrangement uses TRBV7-9 and TRBJ1-1, with 8 bases that match TRBD1. The origin of this receptor is a human donor with classical Hodgkin lymphoma. Material: peripheral blood mononuclear cells (PBMCs), obtained before the second cycle of nivolumab. CDR3 protein: CASSAGQGWTEAFF. The CDR3 region has the DNA TGTGCCAGCAGCGCCGGACAGGGATGGACTGAAGCTTTCTTT.